Shown below are 30 T cell receptor beta chains from a single sample sequenced in a study of cytomegalovirus exposure and HLA in healthy donors. The PCR used 60 Vbeta and 13 Jbeta primers. The table came from immunoSEQ multiplex PCR; TCRdb's copy has only in-frame clones and leaves some out. This table has tens of thousands of clones, about 81% appearing once. The material sequenced was PBMCs. The receptors derive from a man aged 45-65 years in good health and CMV-seropositive.

The chain joins TRBV4-3 to TRBJ2-3; unclear D gene. Deletions cut 1 base from V and 5 bases from J, with 16 bases between. Germline V CDR1 and CDR2: LGHNA, YSLEER. The CDR3 runs to 16 residues. CDR3 protein: CASSQVAATPGDTQYF. The CDR3 nucleotides are TGCGCCAGCAGCCAAGTAGCAGCTACGCCGGGAGATACGCAGTATTTT.

A few counts support this clone. This sequence joins TRBV14 and TRBJ2-2; D is ambiguous. V lost 0 bases to trimming and J lost 9 bases, with 8 bases between them. Germline V gene data show CDR1 as SGHDN and CDR2 as FVKESK. This CDR3 contains 13 residues. The CDR3 coding sequence is TGTGCCAGCAGCCAAGATTTAGTGAGGGAGCTGTTTTTT. Translation gives CASSQDLVRELFF.

V is TRBV27 and J is TRBJ2-5; D remains unclear. The length of the CDR3 is 11 residues. V lost 5 bases and J 5 bases, leaving 6 bases between the germline ends. Per the germline V gene, CDR1 is MNHEY and CDR2 is SMNVEV (reference sequence). CDR3 in DNA: TGTGCCAGCAGTAACCGGGAGACCCAGTACTTC. This translates into CASSNRETQYF.

The gene calls are TRBV19 and TRBJ2-7; 7 bases agree with TRBD2. Germline V gives CDR1 LNHDA, CDR2 SQIVND (reference sequence). After removal of 4 bases from V and 3 bases from J, the junction contained 6 bases not matched to a gene. The CDR3 contains 14 residues. The CDR3 region is CASSSPGLIYEQYF. The DNA for the CDR3 is TGTGCCAGTAGTAGCCCGGGACTAATCTACGAGCAGTACTTC.

The chain combines TRBV7-8 with TRBJ2-1; the D is unclear. Germline V lookup: CDR1 SGHVS, CDR2 FQNEAQ. This CDR3 contains 15 residues. V shed 2 bases and J shed 3 bases, with 11 bases lying between them. CDR3 sequence (DNA): TGTGCCAGCAGCTTACGAGCCATACTCTACAATGAGCAGTTCTTC. Translating gives CASSLRAILYNEQFF.

The chain carries TRBV5-1 and TRBJ2-1, with 11 positions matching TRBD2. The CDR3 extends over 15 amino acids. In germline, CDR1 is SGHRS, CDR2 YFSETQ. The V segment lost 3 bases and the J segment 4 bases; nucleotides outside the gene matches: 3. The CDR3 nucleotides are TGCGCCAGCAGCTGGGGGACTAGCGGTTACAATGAGCAGTTCTTC. Translated, it gives CASSWGTSGYNEQFF.

The chain links TRBV5-4 to TRBJ1-2; no firm D call. V dropped 0 bases and J dropped 0 bases, with 6 bases sitting between them. Germline CDR1 is SGHNT and CDR2 is YYREEE (reference sequence). This CDR3 has 14 amino acids. This CDR3 is CASSLGGTNYGYTF. CDR3 nucleotides: TGTGCCAGCAGCTTGGGAGGCACTAACTATGGCTACACCTTC.

V and J are TRBV9 and TRBJ2-7; D is possibly TRBD2 (7 bases). The CDR3 has 15 residues. V was pared by 3 bases and J by 1 base, with 14 bases between. Germline V gives CDR1 SGDLS, CDR2 YYNGEE. CDR3 region: CASSAEGGESYEQYF. For the CDR3, the DNA is TGTGCCAGCAGCGCCGAGGGGGGGGAATCCTACGAGCAGTACTTC.

Here the CDR3 DNA reads TGTGCCAGTAGTATAGATGCTTTTTCGGGGGTGCAACTCTATGGCTACACCTTC. Translation: CASSIDAFSGVQLYGYTF. J is TRBJ1-2 and V is TRBV19, with a weak D call TRBD1 (5 bases). Trimming removed 0 bases from V and 4 bases from J, with 21 bases in between. Germline-derived CDR1 and CDR2 are LNHDA and SQIVND (reference sequence). The CDR3 extends over 18 amino acids.

Worth noting for this clone: Being one base from a much bigger clone, this may be a read error. The same CDR3 also results from other DNA sequences found in this sample. V gene TRBV7-9 combines with J gene TRBJ2-1, with TRBD1 identical over 11 bases. This CDR3 spans 18 amino acids. Germline lookup yields CDR1 SEHNR and CDR2 FQNEAQ (reference sequence). Here the CDR3 reads CASSFKRDRGVSYNEQFF. CDR3 DNA: TGCGCCAGCAGTTTCAAACGGGACAGGGGGGTATCCTACAATGAGCAGTTCTTC.

The V and J genes are TRBV4-1 and TRBJ1-2; 9 bases fit TRBD1. The CDR3 loop spans 18 amino acids. V dropped 0 bases and J dropped 2; count of bases not matched to a gene: 10. Germline V gene lookup returns CDR1 MGHRA and CDR2 YSYEKL. CDR3 bases: TGCGCCAGCAGCCAAGACCCGGGACAGGGTTTAAGCAACTATGGCTACACCTTC. Its protein product is CASSQDPGQGLSNYGYTF.

This clone was observed a handful of times. This chain's CDR3 is CASSQPSGGHNEQFF. The CDR3 DNA sequence: TGCGCCAGCAGCCAACCGAGCGGGGGGCACAATGAGCAGTTCTTC. The gene calls are TRBV4-3 and TRBJ2-1, with 9 bases that match TRBD2. This CDR3 is 15 amino acids long. CDR1 LGHNA and CDR2 YSLEER come from the germline V gene. V was pared by 2 bases and J by 5 bases, with 4 bases of the junction left unmatched.

V is TRBV19 and J is TRBJ2-1, with TRBD1 as a possible D gene (6 bases). Trimming cost V 1 base and J 1 base, with 17 bases left between them. CDR1 is LNHDA, CDR2 SQIVND, per germline (reference sequence). The CDR3 runs 18 residues. The CDR3 DNA is TGTGCCAGTAGTATAGGCCCCTGGACAGATCCTTCCTACAATGAGCAGTTCTTC. Translation gives CASSIGPWTDPSYNEQFF.

This clone was observed a few times. Mismatch with germline at one junction end may stem from a read error. This chain connects TRBV9 to TRBJ2-7; D possibly corresponds to TRBD1 (6 bases). Per germline, CDR1 SGDLS and CDR2 YYNGEE. CDR3 length equals 15 residues. CDR3 protein: CASSSQGTSSYEQSF. The CDR3, as DNA: TGTGCCAGCAGCTCGCAGGGGACCAGCTCATACGAGCAGTCCTTC.

This chain uses TRBV9 with TRBJ1-3; D remains unclear. Germline lookup yields CDR1 SGDLS and CDR2 YYNGEE. V was trimmed by 4 bases and J by 0 bases, leaving 17 bases between them. The length of the CDR3 is 17 residues. CDR3 loop: CASSTQLPLFSGNTIYF. CDR3 bases: TGTGCCAGCAGCACGCAGTTGCCCCTCTTCTCTGGAAACACCATATATTTT. The whole variable domain, filled in from reference TRBV9 and TRBJ1-3, reads DSGVTQTPKHLITATGQRVTLRCSPRSGDLSVYWYQQSLDQGLQFLIQYYNGEERAKGNILERFSAQQFPDLHSELNLSSLELGDSALYFCASSTQLPLFSGNTIYFGEGSWLTVV.

The CDR3 is CASSEWTAPETQYF. The DNA of the CDR3 is TGTGCCAGCAGTGAATGGACAGCCCCGGAGACCCAGTACTTC. J is TRBJ2-5 and V is TRBV25-1, with a possible D match to TRBD1 (6 bases). The CDR3 spans 14 residues. Germline V gene sequence: CDR1 MGHDK, CDR2 SYGVNS. Trimming removed 1 base at V and 5 bases at J, with 11 bases between.

J is TRBJ2-5 and V is TRBV4-1; 9 positions agree with TRBD1. Looked up from germline, CDR1 is MGHRA and CDR2 is YSYEKL. V shed 1 base, J shed 5 bases, and the junction held 8 bases outside the gene matches. This CDR3 has 16 amino acids. The CDR3 reads CASSQGPGQGGETQYF. CDR3 sequence (DNA): TGCGCCAGCAGCCAAGGGCCGGGACAGGGTGGGGAGACCCAGTACTTC.

The chain joins TRBV2 to TRBJ1-4; 9 bases are a match to TRBD1. In germline, CDR1 is SNHLY, CDR2 FYNNEI. The J segment lost 7 bases and the V segment lost 3 bases, leaving 6 bases of the junction unmatched. The CDR3 extends over 15 amino acids. The CDR3 reads CASSEIGQGSEKLFF. CDR3 DNA sequence: TGTGCCAGCAGTGAGATCGGACAGGGGTCTGAAAAACTGTTTTTT.

The chain has TRBV20-1 and TRBJ2-7; D is possibly TRBD2 (5 bases). CDR3 length: 11 residues. Germline lookup yields CDR1 DFQATT and CDR2 SNEGSKA (reference sequence). Trimming cost V 4 bases and J 5 bases, with 9 bases left between them. In DNA form, the CDR3 reads TGCAGTGCTAAGCTAGCCCACGAGCAGTACTTC. Its translation: CSAKLAHEQYF.

The chain uses TRBV6-5 and TRBJ1-2; tentatively, D is TRBD1 (5 bases). V lost 4 bases, J lost 2 bases, and 14 bases lay in between. CDR1 and CDR2 (germline): MNHEY, SVGAGI. There are 15 residues in the CDR3. CDR3: CASSFKGLLNYGYTF. CDR3 bases: TGTGCCAGCAGTTTCAAGGGGCTCCTAAACTATGGCTACACCTTC.

This clone was detected only a few times. V is TRBV10-2 and J is TRBJ2-3; D is undetermined. The V gene's germline CDR1 is WSHSY and CDR2 SAAADI. CDR3 length: 12 residues. V was cut by 7 bases and J by 1 base, with 6 bases left in between. CDR3 sequence reads: CASTQGTDTQYF. CDR3 sequence (DNA): TGCGCCAGCACTCAGGGCACAGATACGCAGTATTTT.

V gene TRBV18 combines with J gene TRBJ1-1; D is possibly TRBD1 (5 bases). The CDR3 contains 14 residues. V was trimmed by 1 base and J by 0 bases, leaving 6 bases between them. In germline, CDR1 is KGHSH, CDR2 LQKENI. The CDR3 loop reads CASSPRGVNTEAFF. The CDR3 DNA sequence: TGTGCCAGCTCACCACGGGGGGTGAACACTGAAGCTTTCTTT.

The V gene is TRBV28, the J gene TRBJ2-5; 8 bases are a match to TRBD2. The CDR3 runs 14 residues. Germline loops: CDR1 MDHEN, CDR2 SYDVKM. J gave up 4 bases and V 3 bases, and 4 bases lay outside the gene matches. CDR3 amino acids: CASSFGGGGETQYF. CDR3 DNA: TGTGCCAGCAGTTTCGGGGGGGGAGGAGAGACCCAGTACTTC.

The V gene is TRBV10-2, the J gene TRBJ2-7, with TRBD2 as a possible D gene (5 bases). The CDR3 consists of 14 residues. Trimming cost V 3 bases and J 2 bases, with 11 bases left between them. The germline V gene encodes CDR1 WSHSY and CDR2 SAAADI. The CDR3 coding sequence is TGCGCCAGCAGTGAACCCCGGGGTCCCTACGAGCAGTACTTC. It is translated as CASSEPRGPYEQYF.

V usage is TRBV15 and J usage is TRBJ1-5, with TRBD1 matching 9 bases. CDR1 is LNHNV, CDR2 YYDKDF, per germline (reference sequence). The CDR3 spans 16 residues. The V segment lost 4 bases and the J segment 4 bases; nucleotides outside the gene matches: 8. CDR3 bases: TGTGCCACCAGCACCGGGGACAGGGCGAGGAATCAGCCCCAGCATTTT. This codes for CATSTGDRARNQPQHF.

This clone was found once. This chain links TRBV5-5 with TRBJ1-4; possible D gene TRBD1, 5 bases. CDR3 length: 16 amino acids. Germline CDR1 reads SGHKS; CDR2 reads YYEKEE (reference sequence). The V gene lost 0 bases and the J gene lost 8 bases, with 17 bases spanning the gap. CDR3 amino acids: CASSLGVQAQREKLFF. In nucleotides, the CDR3 is TGTGCCAGCAGCTTGGGAGTACAGGCCCAAAGAGAAAAACTGTTTTTT.

V is TRBV7-8 and J is TRBJ2-1, with 9 nucleotides matching TRBD2. V was pared by 6 bases and J by 5 bases, with 8 bases of the junction left unmatched. This CDR3 comprises 15 residues. Germline assignment: CDR1 SGHVS and CDR2 FQNEAQ. In DNA, the CDR3 is TGTGCCAGCAGTTTGAGCGGGGGGCTTAACAATGAGCAGTTCTTC. Its protein is CASSLSGGLNNEQFF.

This clone was counted once. The chain employs TRBV13 and TRBJ1-2; 10 bases agree with TRBD1. V lost 1 base, J lost 4 bases, and 6 bases stayed unmatched. Germline V gives CDR1 PRHDT, CDR2 FYEKMQ (reference sequence). CDR3 length: 16 residues. DNA for the CDR3: TGTGCCAGCAGCTTAGAGGGGACAGGGGTTCGCTATGGCTACACCTTC. This encodes CASSLEGTGVRYGYTF.

The V call is TRBV6-6, the J call TRBJ1-2, with D hard to call. This CDR3 is 15 amino acids long. V dropped 0 bases and J dropped 5 bases, with 13 bases sitting between them. Germline CDR1 is MNHNY and CDR2 is SVGAGI (reference sequence). CDR3 sequence: CASSYSGAWRYGYTF. CDR3 in DNA: TGTGCCAGCAGTTACTCGGGAGCGTGGCGGTATGGCTACACCTTC.

A word on this clone: Given a much more abundant clone one base away, this may be a read error. The CDR3: CDSSLRQGEEKLFF. CDR3 bases: TGTGACAGCAGCTTAAGACAGGGGGAGGAAAAACTGTTTTTT. This sequence joins TRBV13 and TRBJ1-4; TRBD1 matches at 9 bases. In germline, CDR1 is PRHDT, CDR2 FYEKMQ (reference sequence). The CDR3 covers 14 residues.